Presented here are 9 T cell receptor beta chains from one specimen sequenced in a study of cytomegalovirus exposure and HLA in healthy donors. PCR employed 60 Vbeta and 13 Jbeta primers. Generated by immunoSEQ multiplex PCR, the TCRdb table keeps only in-frame clones and is missing some. This table holds about 170,000 clones, approximately 80% found once. Sequencing input: PBMCs. These receptors all stem from a man in his thirties or forties in good health and CMV-seropositive.

The chain combines TRBV19 with TRBJ2-2; TRBD2 agrees at 9 bases. This CDR3 region has 14 residues. Germline-derived CDR1 and CDR2 are LNHDA and SQIVND (reference sequence). V was pared by 6 bases and J by 3 bases, with 2 bases of the junction left unmatched. DNA of the CDR3: TGTGCCAGTAGGCGGGAGGGGGACACCGGGGAGCTGTTTTTT. Protein product: CASRREGDTGELFF.

This clone is a singleton in its sample. The chain carries TRBV2 and TRBJ1-3, with D hard to call. The CDR3 is 14 residues long. Per germline, CDR1 SNHLY and CDR2 FYNNEI. Trimming stripped 1 base from V and 1 base from J, with 5 bases between. CDR3 region: CASSEGGSGNTIYF. CDR3 nucleotides: TGTGCCAGCAGTGAAGGAGGGTCTGGAAACACCATATATTTT. Full variable domain (missing parts from reference TRBV2 and TRBJ1-3): EPEVTQTPSHQVTQMGQEVILRCVPISNHLYFYWYRQILGQKVEFLVSFYNNEISEKSEIFDDQFSVERPDGSNFTLKIRSTKLEDSAMYFCASSEGGSGNTIYFGEGSWLTVV.

This clone was picked up a small number of times. This chain connects TRBV9 to TRBJ1-1; 10 bases are a match to TRBD1. The CDR3 extends over 12 amino acids. The junction had 6 bases not matched to a gene; V was cut back by 7 bases and J by 9 bases. Germline assignment: CDR1 SGDLS and CDR2 YYNGEE. The CDR3 region has the DNA TGTGCCAGCTCCGTGACAGGGGGCAAAGCTTTCTTT. Amino acid sequence: CASSVTGGKAFF.

V is TRBV10-3 and J is TRBJ2-5; 8 bases line up with TRBD2. Trimming took 2 bases from V and 5 from J; bases not matched to a gene: 7. The CDR3 consists of 15 residues. The germline V gene encodes CDR1 ENHRY and CDR2 SYGVKD. This chain's CDR3 is CAISELGLGVETQYF. CDR3 in DNA: TGTGCCATCAGTGAGCTGGGACTAGGGGTCGAGACCCAGTACTTC.

The chain carries TRBV28 and TRBJ2-1; 8 bases agree with TRBD2. This CDR3 spans 17 amino acids. Germline values: CDR1 MDHEN, CDR2 SYDVKM. V was pared by 6 bases and J by 0 bases, with 10 bases of the junction left unmatched. CDR3 region: CASSHTSGVSSYNEQFF. CDR3 sequence (DNA): TGTGCCAGCAGCCATACTAGCGGAGTGAGCTCCTACAATGAGCAGTTCTTC.

The chain recombines TRBV5-1 with TRBJ2-1; 7 positions match TRBD2. V lost 0 bases and J lost 10; bases outside the gene matches: 4. Germline loops: CDR1 SGHRS, CDR2 YFSETQ. The CDR3 is 13 residues long. CDR3 coding DNA: TGCGCCAGCAGCTTGGCCCCACTAGCGGAGCAGTTCTTC. The encoded protein is CASSLAPLAEQFF.

This clone came up once. Here the CDR3 reads CASSPGTSGTSNEQFF. The CDR3 nucleotides read TGTGCCAGCAGTCCCGGGACTAGCGGGACGAGCAATGAGCAGTTCTTC. The genes are TRBV27 and TRBJ2-1; 13 nucleotides line up with TRBD2. CDR3 length equals 16 residues. Losses at the gene ends were 5 bases for V and 6 bases for J; bases not matched to a gene: 7. Germline values: CDR1 MNHEY, CDR2 SMNVEV (reference sequence).

The chain employs TRBV6-1 and TRBJ1-2; D is ambiguous. The V end was cut by 6 bases, the J end by 4 bases, with 12 bases between. The CDR3 is 13 amino acids. CDR1 is MNHNS, CDR2 SASEGT, per germline. The CDR3 reads CASSPRDIYGYTF. CDR3 in DNA: TGTGCCAGCAGCCCCCGGGATATCTATGGCTACACCTTC.

The J gene is TRBJ1-5, the V gene TRBV18; a possible D gene is TRBD1 (5 bases). Germline V gene lookup returns CDR1 KGHSH and CDR2 LQKENI. The CDR3 consists of 15 residues. Trimming removed 4 bases at V and 2 bases at J, with 12 bases between. The CDR3 region is CASSQETGGNQPQHF. Written as DNA, the CDR3 is TGTGCCAGCTCACAGGAAACAGGAGGCAATCAGCCCCAGCATTTT.